The 14 T cell receptor beta chains below come from one sample, sequenced in a study of CD8+ T cells in alopecia areata. Isolated RNA was reverse transcribed into cDNA used as the sequencing template. Some clones are missing from TCRdb's copy, which holds only in-frame ones; the method was immunoSEQ multiplex PCR. The sample shows over 250,000 clones, none of them appearing just once. Cells from pooled cutaneous lymph nodes were sorted by CD4, CD8alpha, NKG2D, NKG2ACE and other markers. The sequenced material came from CD4+ T cells sorted from a lymph node. The receptor set was obtained from a C3H/HeJ mouse with alopecia areata. The strain's MHC haplotype is H2-k.

This clone appeared a few times. Mouse gene names and germline throughout. The read ends 4 residues shy of where the CDR3 ends; the end is completed using the germline J gene. The same CDR3 arises from other DNA sequences in this sample as well. The rearrangement joins TRBV19 to TRBJ2-1; D perhaps matches TRBD2 (5 bases). V lost 0 bases and J 1 base, leaving 5 bases between the germline ends. CDR3 length equals 14 residues. Germline V gene lookup returns CDR1 FNHDT and CDR2 SITEND (reference sequence). The sequenced CDR3 bases are TGTGCCAGCAGTATAGTGGGGAACTATGCT. This gives the protein CASSIVGNYA. The CDR3, in full, reads CASSIVGNYAEQFF.

Note on this clone: Gene names are the mouse ones. CDR3 bases read: TGTGCCAGCAGCCCCACAGGGGCCACA. It specifies CASSPTGAT. The entire CDR3 reads CASSPTGATEVFF. The chain uses TRBV5 and TRBJ1-1; 7 bases agree with TRBD1. The read terminates 4 residues ahead of where the CDR3 ends, so the germline J gene completes it. This CDR3 comprises 13 residues. The germline V gene has CDR1 LGHNA and CDR2 YNLKQL (reference sequence). Losses at the gene ends were 4 bases for V and 4 bases for J; bases not matched to a gene: 3.

About this clone itself: Germline and genes here are mouse. The read ends 4 residues early relative to the CDR3; the germline J gene fills the gap. The same CDR3 can be traced to other DNA sequences in this sample. The chain carries TRBV31 and TRBJ1-2, with 7 bases fitting TRBD1. The ends lost 3 bases at V and 2 bases at J; junction bases unmatched: 6. Germline CDR1 is GKSSPN and CDR2 is SITVG. CDR3 length: 14 amino acids. The CDR3 loop is CAWSLGTANSDYTF. The DNA read from the CDR3 is TGTGCCTGGAGCCTGGGGACAGCGAACTCC.

This clone occurred a few times. Genes here carry mouse names. The read ends 4 residues before the CDR3 terminus; that terminus is restored from the germline J gene. Within the sample, other DNA sequences also encode this same CDR3. This rearrangement joins TRBV19 to TRBJ2-5; 9 positions match TRBD2. The CDR3 consists of 15 residues. Germline CDR1 and CDR2: FNHDT and SITEND (reference sequence). The V segment lost 1 base and the J segment 3 bases; nucleotides outside the gene matches: 3. The part of the CDR3 DNA that was read is TGTGCCAGCAGTATATCGACTGGGGGACAAGAC. As protein: CASSISTGGQD. The whole CDR3 protein is CASSISTGGQDTQYF.

With respect to this clone: All gene names here are mouse names. The CDR3 is cut off 4 residues early in the read; its end comes from the germline J gene. The gene calls are TRBV13-1 and TRBJ1-1, with D maybe TRBD1 (5 bases). The CDR3 has 15 amino acids. CDR1 is NSHNY, CDR2 SYGAGN, per germline. Trimming pared 0 bases from V and 1 base from J, leaving 10 bases between. CDR3 sequence reads: CASSDAWGGNTEVFF. The covered CDR3 bases are TGTGCCAGCAGTGATGCATGGGGGGGAAACACA.

This clone has more than one count but fewer than ten. Mouse gene names and germline throughout. The read halts 4 residues ahead of the CDR3 end, with the missing end drawn from the germline J gene. This chain uses TRBV19 with TRBJ2-7, with 7 bases aligning to TRBD2. This CDR3 contains 14 residues. After removal of 6 bases from V and 0 bases from J, the junction contained 6 bases not matched to a gene. CDR1 FNHDT and CDR2 SITEND come from the germline V gene (reference sequence). The sequenced part of the CDR3 DNA is TGTGCCAGCAAAAACTGGGGAAGCTCCTAT. The encoded protein is CASKNWGSSY. The complete CDR3 sequence is CASKNWGSSYEQYF. Using reference TRBV19 and TRBJ2-7 for the parts outside the CDR3, the full variable domain is GGIITQTPKFLIGQEGQKLTLKCQQNFNHDTMYWYRQDSGKGLRLIYYSITENDLQKGDLSEGYDASREKKSSFSLTVTSAQKNEMAVFLCASKNWGSSYEQYFGPGTRLTVL.

This clone was found a few times. The genes are named according to mouse. The sequenced fragment ends 4 residues before the CDR3 boundary, so the rest is inferred from the germline J gene. Other DNA sequences in the sample encode the same CDR3. This chain links TRBV13-2 with TRBJ2-1; 11 nucleotides agree with TRBD2. Unmatched junction bases numbered 0, after V lost 5 bases and J lost 5 bases. Germline CDR1 reads NNHNN; CDR2 reads SYGAGS (reference sequence). CDR3 length: 13 residues. The covered CDR3 bases are TGTGCCAGCGGGGACTGGGGGGATGCT. Translation gives CASGDWGDA. The whole CDR3 protein is CASGDWGDAEQFF.

There are a few counts of this clone. These gene names are mouse names. Read coverage stops 4 residues before the CDR3 terminus; the germline J gene supplies the remainder. J is TRBJ2-1 and V is TRBV1, with 10 bases aligning to TRBD1. The CDR3 is 15 amino acids. Germline lookup yields CDR1 NSQYPW and CDR2 LRSPGD (reference sequence). This CDR3 is CTCSADGDRGAEQFF. Incomplete CDR3 DNA: TGCACCTGCAGTGCAGATGGGGACAGGGGAGCT.

This clone has a handful of counts. Genes and germline are mouse. The DNA ends 4 residues before the CDR3 does, and the rest of the CDR3 is filled in from the germline J gene. The chain carries TRBV1 and TRBJ1-1; weak D call: TRBD1 (6 bases). CDR1 and CDR2 from the germline V gene are NSQYPW and LRSPGD (reference sequence). The germline V and J ends were trimmed by 3 bases and 0 bases, with 14 bases remaining between them. CDR3 length equals 16 residues. CDR3 amino acids: CTCSAPRGASNTEVFF. The CDR3 DNA, read in part, is TGCACCTGCAGTGCCCCGCGGGGGGCCTCAAACACA.

Comments on this clone: The listed genes are named as in mouse. The part of the CDR3 DNA that was read is TGTGCTAGCAGTTTACCCGGGACAGCTAGTGCAGAA. Translated: CASSLPGTASAE. The entire CDR3 protein reads CASSLPGTASAETLYF. The chain employs TRBV29 and TRBJ2-3; 7 nucleotides match TRBD1. The read comes to an end 4 residues before the CDR3 does, leaving the germline J gene to fill in the end. The V gene's germline CDR1 is MSHET and CDR2 SYDVDS. There are 16 residues in the CDR3. With V trimmed by 2 bases and J by 0 bases, 5 bases remained unmatched.

Notes on this clone: Mouse gene names and germline throughout. The sequence runs out 4 residues before the end of the CDR3; the remainder is reconstructed from the germline J gene. The chain couples TRBV13-2 to TRBJ2-3, with D perhaps TRBD2 (7 bases). Trimming cost V 0 bases and J 0 bases, with 14 bases left between them. Germline V gene data show CDR1 as NNHNN and CDR2 as SYGAGS (reference sequence). This CDR3 has 17 residues. This CDR3 reads CASGDAWGATSAETLYF. The sequenced CDR3 bases are TGTGCCAGCGGTGATGCATGGGGGGCGACTAGTGCAGAA.

This clone occurred many times. Mouse names are used for the genes. The sequenced fragment ends 4 residues before the CDR3 boundary, so the rest is inferred from the germline J gene. V and J are TRBV17 and TRBJ2-3, with D possibly being TRBD1 (5 bases). The germline V and J ends were trimmed by 0 bases and 0 bases, with 13 bases remaining between them. The CDR3 runs to 17 residues. Germline values: CDR1 MNHDT, CDR2 YYDKIL. The covered CDR3 bases are TGTGCTAGCAGTAGAGATCCTGGCAGGGCTAGTGCAGAA. It encodes CASSRDPGRASAE. The full-length CDR3 reads as CASSRDPGRASAETLYF. Drawing the rest from reference TRBV17 and TRBJ2-3, the complete variable domain is DTTVKQNPRYKLARVGKPVNLICSQTMNHDTMYWYQKKPNQAPKLLLFYYDKILNREADTFEKFQSSRPNNSFCSLYIGSAGLEYSAMYLCASSRDPGRASAETLYFGSGTRLTVL.

This clone turned up a few times. The listed genes are named as in mouse. The read halts 4 residues ahead of the CDR3 end, with the missing end drawn from the germline J gene. V is TRBV29 and J is TRBJ2-1; a possible D gene is TRBD1 (7 bases). Germline V gene data show CDR1 as MSHET and CDR2 as SYDVDS. V was trimmed by 8 bases and J by 6 bases, leaving 11 bases between them. The CDR3 is made up of 12 amino acids. Incomplete CDR3 DNA: TGTGCTAGCGGGAGGGGGCTTGCT. This encodes CASGRGLA. The entire CDR3 protein is CASGRGLAEQFF.

Of note for this clone: The genes and germline here are from mouse. The observed sequence ends 4 residues before the CDR3 terminus, with the missing tail filled in from the germline J gene. The identical CDR3 is also encoded by other nucleotide sequences in the sample. The chain uses TRBV13-1 and TRBJ1-1, with 7 bases matching TRBD1. The CDR3 extends over 13 amino acids. Germline V gene sequence: CDR1 NSHNY, CDR2 SYGAGN. CDR3: CASSDPGQTEVFF. The DNA read from the CDR3 is TGTGCCAGCAGTGACCCGGGACAGACA.